The following is a T cell receptor beta chain sequence with its context. This sample stems from a study of blood T cell repertoires in COVID-19. This CDR3 has 14 residues. The V gene end was trimmed by 6 bases and the J gene end by 6 bases; junction bases not matched to a gene: 11. CDR1 and CDR2 from the germline V gene are MNHEY and SVGEGT. Clones were read by immunoSEQ multiplex PCR, and TCRdb kept only the in-frame ones, dropping some. The table shows a few hundred thousand clones, with roughly 91% occurring only once. The genes are TRBV6-2 or TRBV6-3 and TRBJ2-7; the match to TRBD1 covers 7 bases. This clonotype originated in a woman aged 25-40 years who had recovered from COVID-19. Material for sequencing was PBMCs or T cells enriched from blood (not recorded which). The CDR3 bases are TGTGCCAGCAGCCCGACAGGGATCCGAAGCGAGCAGTACTTC. Translation: CASSPTGIRSEQYF.